These 23 T cell receptor beta chains were sequenced from one sample in a study of regulatory and conventional T cells in RAG deficiency. Repertoires were generated with immunoSEQ multiplex PCR, while TCRdb's copy carries only in-frame clones and drops some. The sample yields 30,000 to 40,000 clones, about 91% seen once. Separately, the same data were catalogued under a study of regulatory T cells. According to that study: The primer mix had 52 TRBV and 13 TRBJ primers.

The sample was CD8+ T cells sorted from blood. Receptors originate from a human donor in good health.

This chain links TRBV18 with TRBJ2-5; 7 nucleotides line up with TRBD1. The germline CDR1 and CDR2 sequences are KGHSH and LQKENI. The CDR3 length is 14 residues. V was pared by 5 bases and J by 1 base, with 4 bases of the junction left unmatched. As DNA, the CDR3 is TGTGCCAGCTCATTTGCAGGGGGCCAAGAGACCCAGTACTTC. Translation gives CASSFAGGQETQYF.

The rearrangement uses TRBV19 and TRBJ1-1; D not resolved. With 4 bases removed from V and 3 bases from J, the gap between germline ends came to 3 bases. The CDR3 is 11 residues long. Per the germline V gene, CDR1 is LNHDA and CDR2 is SQIVND (reference sequence). DNA of the CDR3: TGTGCCAGTAGTAGGTACACTGAAGCTTTCTTT. Protein: CASSRYTEAFF.

Comments on this clone: A read error may account for a junction end that differs from germline. The sample has other DNA sequences that encode this CDR3 too. V usage is TRBV25-1 and J usage is TRBJ2-2; D not certain. This CDR3 contains 18 residues. CDR1 and CDR2 from the germline V gene are MGHDK and SYGVNS. CDR3 nucleotide sequence: TGCGCCAGCAGTGACCAAGGTGAGGAGAGACCGAACACCGGGGAGCTGTTTTTT. Its protein product is CASSDQGEERPNTGELFF.

The chain employs TRBV5-1 and TRBJ1-1, with 11 bases aligning to TRBD1. Trimming cost V 4 bases and J 5 bases; bases outside gene matches: 13. The CDR3 loop spans 17 amino acids. CDR1 is SGHRS, CDR2 YFSETQ, per germline. CDR3: CASSKSGQGGSGTEAFF. The CDR3 DNA sequence: TGCGCCAGCAGCAAATCGGGACAGGGGGGTTCGGGGACTGAAGCTTTCTTT.

This clone has only one observation. The genes are TRBV27 and TRBJ1-1; 7 nucleotides match TRBD1. V lost 4 bases and J lost 2; bases outside the gene matches: 10. CDR1 and CDR2 (germline): MNHEY, SMNVEV (reference sequence). The CDR3 extends over 16 amino acids. The CDR3 reads CASSSNTGTANTEAFF. CDR3 nucleotides: TGTGCCAGCAGTTCAAACACCGGGACAGCAAACACTGAAGCTTTCTTT.

V and J are TRBV6-1 and TRBJ1-3; D not certain. The CDR3 loop spans 11 amino acids. Germline V gives CDR1 MNHNS, CDR2 SASEGT. Trimming took off 9 bases at V and 4 bases at J, with 7 bases between the two ends. CDR3 nucleotide sequence: TGTGCCAGTACGACGGGAAACACCATATATTTT. As protein: CASTTGNTIYF.

The rearrangement joins TRBV5-1 to TRBJ2-7, with 7 bases that match TRBD1. The trim removed 7 bases at V and 4 bases at J, leaving 11 bases unmatched. Germline lookup yields CDR1 SGHRS and CDR2 YFSETQ. The CDR3 contains 14 residues. The CDR3 loop reads CASGRRDRNYEQYF. The CDR3 DNA reads TGCGCCAGCGGCAGAAGGGACAGAAATTACGAGCAGTACTTC.

The J gene is TRBJ2-1, the V gene TRBV27; 9 positions agree with TRBD2. The CDR3 consists of 18 residues. V lost 4 bases to trimming and J lost 4 bases; unmatched junction nucleotides: 14. Germline V lookup: CDR1 MNHEY, CDR2 SMNVEV (reference sequence). CDR3 loop: CASSSLSAGGRGYNEQFF. In nucleotides, the CDR3 is TGTGCCAGCAGTTCACTCTCAGCGGGAGGAAGGGGTTACAATGAGCAGTTCTTC.

The table lists this clone with a count of one. The CDR3 nucleotides read TGCGCCAGCAGCTTGGGGACAGGGTGGAACTCTGGAAACACCATATATTTT. Translation: CASSLGTGWNSGNTIYF. The V gene is TRBV5-1, the J gene TRBJ1-3, with TRBD1 matching 8 bases. Germline values: CDR1 SGHRS, CDR2 YFSETQ. The CDR3 sequence is 17 residues long. V was pared by 0 bases and J by 0 bases, with 5 bases of the junction left unmatched.

This clone came up once. J is TRBJ1-3 and V is TRBV6-5; no firm D call. The length of the CDR3 is 13 residues. Germline lookup yields CDR1 MNHEY and CDR2 SVGAGI. The ends were cut back, 6 bases at V and 4 bases at J, with 10 bases in the middle. CDR3 in DNA: TGTGCCAGCAGCCCCCACCTCGGAAACACCATATATTTT. This codes for CASSPHLGNTIYF.

CDR3 in DNA: TGTGCCAGCAGTAGGGACAGGGATGAAAAACTGTTTTTT. The encoded protein is CASSRDRDEKLFF. The V gene is TRBV6-1, the J gene TRBJ1-4; 9 bases line up with TRBD1. With 5 bases clipped from V and 6 bases from J, the junction kept 1 base outside the gene matches. The germline V gene encodes CDR1 MNHNS and CDR2 SASEGT. The CDR3 contains 13 residues.

V is TRBV5-6 and J is TRBJ2-7; 8 bases match TRBD2. Germline CDR1 and CDR2: SGHDT and YYEEEE. The CDR3 runs to 15 residues. J gave up 2 bases and V 4 bases, and 8 bases lay outside the gene matches. The CDR3 loop is CASSLRTSKTYEQYF. Here the CDR3 DNA reads TGTGCCAGCAGCCTACGGACTAGCAAGACCTACGAGCAGTACTTC.

The V call is TRBV6-6, the J call TRBJ2-5; D unclear. V lost 7 bases and J 1 base, leaving 13 bases between the germline ends. The CDR3 is 14 amino acids. The germline gives CDR1 MNHNY, CDR2 SVGAGI (reference sequence). The chain's CDR3 is CASTHGFGQETQYF. CDR3 DNA sequence: TGTGCCAGCACTCATGGGTTTGGCCAAGAGACCCAGTACTTC.

The chain links TRBV19 to TRBJ1-1; no reliable D call. The V and J ends lost 1 base and 0 bases respectively, with 6 bases between them. The CDR3 is 14 amino acids. Germline V gene lookup returns CDR1 LNHDA and CDR2 SQIVND (reference sequence). The CDR3 coding sequence is TGTGCCAGTAGTATAGGGGTGATGAACACTGAAGCTTTCTTT. Protein sequence: CASSIGVMNTEAFF.

V is TRBV29-1 and J is TRBJ2-3, with D hard to call. The ends were cut back, 3 bases at V and 0 bases at J, with 13 bases in the middle. Germline-derived CDR1 and CDR2 are SQVTM and ANQGSEA. CDR3 length: 15 residues. The DNA for the CDR3 is TGCAGCGTTGATGTGCGGACCTCTAGCACAGATACGCAGTATTTT. It translates to CSVDVRTSSTDTQYF.

The chain combines TRBV6-1 with TRBJ2-3, with 11 bases fitting TRBD2. The V gene end was trimmed by 7 bases and the J gene end by 1 base; junction bases not matched to a gene: 4. This CDR3 spans 15 amino acids. Germline CDR1 and CDR2: MNHNS and SASEGT. Here the CDR3 reads CASTTSGGRTDTQYF. The CDR3 DNA follows: TGTGCCAGCACAACTAGCGGGGGCCGCACAGATACGCAGTATTTT.

V gene TRBV5-5 combines with J gene TRBJ1-2; a weak D match, TRBD1 (6 bases). Deletions cut 4 bases from V and 4 bases from J, with 11 bases between. This CDR3 spans 13 amino acids. Germline V gene lookup returns CDR1 SGHKS and CDR2 YYEKEE (reference sequence). This CDR3 reads CASSRQVSYGYTF. DNA of the CDR3: TGTGCCAGCAGCCGACAGGTATCCTATGGCTACACCTTC. The variable domain in full, completed from reference TRBV5-5 and TRBJ1-2, reads DAGVTQSPTHLIKTRGQQVTLRCSPISGHKSVSWYQQVLGQGPQFIFQYYEKEERGRGNFPDRFSARQFPNYSSELNVNALLLGDSALYLCASSRQVSYGYTFGSGTRLTVV.

The CDR3 is CASSVGTGRGELFF. In nucleotides, the CDR3 is TGTGCCAGCAGCGTAGGGACAGGACGCGGGGAGCTGTTTTTT. V and J are TRBV9 and TRBJ2-2; 7 positions match TRBD1. CDR1 and CDR2 from the germline V gene are SGDLS and YYNGEE. Trimming removed 0 bases from V and 7 bases from J; junction bases left unmatched: 3. The CDR3 sequence is 14 residues long.

The V call is TRBV27, the J call TRBJ1-1, with D perhaps TRBD1 (5 bases). Germline V gene sequence: CDR1 MNHEY, CDR2 SMNVEV (reference sequence). V gave up 3 bases and J gave up 0 bases, with 8 bases separating them. The CDR3 consists of 14 residues. CDR3 region: CASSFGGLNTEAFF. The CDR3 DNA reads TGTGCCAGCAGTTTTGGGGGATTGAACACTGAAGCTTTCTTT.

The chain couples TRBV7-3 to TRBJ2-4; perhaps TRBD2 as D (5 bases). Germline V CDR1 and CDR2: SGHTA, FQGTGA. V was cut by 2 bases and J by 4 bases, with 15 bases left in between. CDR3 length equals 16 residues. This CDR3 is CASSLELGSAKNIQYF. CDR3 in DNA: TGTGCCAGCAGCTTAGAACTGGGGAGCGCAAAAAACATTCAGTACTTC.

The chain carries TRBV6-1 and TRBJ2-4, with TRBD2 as a possible D gene (6 bases). The germline V gene has CDR1 MNHNS and CDR2 SASEGT. CDR3 size: 14 residues. V was clipped by 4 bases and J by 7 bases, with 14 bases between them. The DNA for the CDR3 is TGTGCCAGCAGTGCTTTCGGGAGCACGAACATTCAGTACTTC. Encoded protein: CASSAFGSTNIQYF.

The genes are TRBV19 and TRBJ1-5, with D uncertain. CDR1 LNHDA and CDR2 SQIVND come from the germline V gene (reference sequence). The CDR3 sequence is 13 residues long. Deletions cut 3 bases from V and 1 base from J, with 4 bases between. CDR3 sequence reads: CASSMDSNQPQHF. DNA of the CDR3: TGTGCCAGTAGTATGGACAGCAATCAGCCCCAGCATTTT. Based on the CDR3 plus reference TRBV19 and TRBJ1-5, the full variable domain is DGGITQSPKYLFRKEGQNVTLSCEQNLNHDAMYWYRQDPGQGLRLIYYSQIVNDFQKGDIAEGYSVSREKKESFPLTVTSAQKNPTAFYLCASSMDSNQPQHFGDGTRLSIL.

The genes are TRBV4-2 and TRBJ2-1; TRBD2 agrees at 7 bases. V was pared by 4 bases and J by 4 bases, with 7 bases of the junction left unmatched. CDR3 length: 15 amino acids. The V gene's germline CDR1 is LGHNA and CDR2 YNFKEQ. The CDR3 here is CASSRERGGYNEQFF. The DNA for the CDR3 is TGTGCCAGCAGCCGAGAGCGGGGAGGGTACAATGAGCAGTTCTTC.